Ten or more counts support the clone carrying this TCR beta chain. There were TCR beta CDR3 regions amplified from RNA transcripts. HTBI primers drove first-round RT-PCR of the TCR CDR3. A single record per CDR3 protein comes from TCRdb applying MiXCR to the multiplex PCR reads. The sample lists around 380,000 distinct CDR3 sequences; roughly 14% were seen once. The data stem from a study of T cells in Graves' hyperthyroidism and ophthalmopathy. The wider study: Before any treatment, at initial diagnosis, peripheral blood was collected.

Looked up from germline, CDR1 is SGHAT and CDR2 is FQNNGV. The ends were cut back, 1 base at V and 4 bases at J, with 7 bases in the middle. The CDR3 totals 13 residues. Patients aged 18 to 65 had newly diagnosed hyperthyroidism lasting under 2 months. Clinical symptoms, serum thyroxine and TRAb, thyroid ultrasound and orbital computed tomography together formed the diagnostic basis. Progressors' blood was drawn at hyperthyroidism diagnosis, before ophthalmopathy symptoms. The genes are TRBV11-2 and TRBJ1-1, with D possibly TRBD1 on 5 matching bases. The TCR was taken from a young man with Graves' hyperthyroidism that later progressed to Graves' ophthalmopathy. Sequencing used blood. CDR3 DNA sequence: TGTGCCAGCAGCTTAGGGGGCCCCACTGAAGCTTTCTTT. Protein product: CASSLGGPTEAFF.